This T cell receptor beta chain stems from a study of early T cells in non-severe SARS-CoV-2 infection. For the study at large: Unpaired chains resulted from sequencing bulk RNA of unsorted whole blood.

Broader study findings: The study's VDJdb matching favored anti-spike CD8 responses and missed private and CD4 specificities.

This clonotype was recorded many times. The antigen is unknown. V lost 3 bases and J lost 6, with 14 bases in between. This CDR3 region has 15 residues. CDR1 and CDR2 (germline): MGHDK, SYGVNS. The TCR library protocol attached unique molecular identifiers to the individual cDNA molecules. TCRdb fed the 5' RACE reads into MiXCR, producing one record per CDR3 protein. The sample lists 63,000 or so distinct CDR3 sequences, 12% seen once, with roughly 7% in the top ten. This TCR was sampled from an adult who was a healthcare worker with PCR-confirmed SARS-CoV-2 infection or an uninfected control (not recorded which). Sequencing used whole blood. The chain uses TRBV25-1 and TRBJ2-2, with D possibly matching TRBD1 (6 bases). CDR3 in DNA: TGTGCCAGCAGTGATGGGGCAGGGGATGCCGGGGAGCTGTTTTTT. Protein: CASSDGAGDAGELFF.